One sample yielded the 32 T cell receptor beta chains listed below, sequenced in a study of blood T cell repertoires in COVID-19. Libraries were prepared by immunoSEQ multiplex PCR; TCRdb keeps only in-frame clonotypes and omits some of them. Seen here are roughly 150,000 clones, 70% to 80% observed once, and the top ten hold under 20%. The sample comprised PBMCs or T cells enriched from blood (not recorded which). Receptors originate from a woman between 70 and 85 years old in a cohort exposed to, infected with or recovered from COVID-19 (not recorded which).

This chain joins TRBV5-1 and TRBJ2-5; TRBD2 agrees at 12 bases. The CDR3 has 15 amino acids. Germline lookup yields CDR1 SGHRS and CDR2 YFSETQ. Losses at the gene ends were 4 bases for V and 5 bases for J; bases not matched to a gene: 6. CDR3 in amino acids: CASSGLAGRVETQYF. As DNA, the CDR3 is TGCGCCAGCAGCGGACTAGCGGGACGAGTGGAGACCCAGTACTTC.

The J gene is TRBJ1-1, the V gene TRBV4-3; maybe TRBD1 (5 bases). V shed 2 bases and J shed 7 bases, with 11 bases lying between them. Germline loops: CDR1 LGHNA, CDR2 YSLEER. CDR3 length equals 13 residues. The CDR3 sequence is CASSQNRGFEAFF. CDR3 nucleotide sequence: TGCGCCAGCAGCCAAAATCGGGGGTTTGAAGCTTTCTTT.

Only one count was recorded for this clone. The chain has TRBV7-8 and TRBJ2-7; a possible D gene is TRBD2 (7 bases). There are 16 residues in the CDR3. V was pared by 2 bases and J by 0 bases, with 14 bases between. The germline V gene encodes CDR1 SGHVS and CDR2 FQNEAQ. In DNA, the CDR3 is TGTGCCAGCAGCTTACGGGGGGCCGAAAGCTCCTACGAGCAGTACTTC. This sequence encodes CASSLRGAESSYEQYF.

This clone was seen only a few times. The genes are TRBV15 and TRBJ2-7, with 7 positions matching TRBD1. The CDR3 is 14 amino acids. J was trimmed by 2 bases and V by 4 bases; bases with no gene match: 5. CDR1 and CDR2 from the germline V gene are LNHNV and YYDKDF (reference sequence). CDR3 nucleotides: TGTGCCACCAGCATCCTCGACAGGGCCTACGAGCAGTACTTC. This codes for CATSILDRAYEQYF.

Regarding this clone: This sample also contains other DNA sequences that code for the same CDR3. The J gene is TRBJ2-1, the V gene TRBV7-9, with D perhaps TRBD1 (6 bases). Trimming cost V 4 bases and J 7 bases, with 8 bases left between them. The CDR3 extends over 12 amino acids. CDR1 is SEHNR, CDR2 FQNEAQ, per germline (reference sequence). CDR3 region: CASSWTDNEQFF. The CDR3 nucleotides read TGTGCCAGCAGCTGGACAGATAATGAGCAGTTCTTC.

This clone was counted a few times. The chain joins TRBV7-8 to TRBJ1-5; possibly TRBD1 for D (6 bases). Trimming took 1 base from V and 2 from J, leaving 15 bases between them. CDR3 length: 17 residues. The germline CDR1 and CDR2 sequences are SGHVS and FQNEAQ. In DNA form, the CDR3 reads TGTGCCAGCAGCTTAGGGTTTTTACAGGGAGGCAATCAGCCCCAGCATTTT. This codes for CASSLGFLQGGNQPQHF.

The chain has TRBV9 and TRBJ2-3; D ambiguous. The CDR3 loop spans 15 amino acids. The V gene's germline CDR1 is SGDLS and CDR2 YYNGEE. V lost 3 bases, J lost 0 bases, and 11 bases lay in between. In DNA form, the CDR3 reads TGTGCCAGCAGCGCAACACCAGGTAGCACAGATACGCAGTATTTT. It encodes CASSATPGSTDTQYF.

This clone appeared a single time. The chain carries TRBV27 and TRBJ2-3, with TRBD1 identical over 7 bases. Per germline, CDR1 MNHEY and CDR2 SMNVEV (reference sequence). V was clipped by 9 bases and J by 4 bases; unmatched bases: 13. This CDR3 is built from 15 residues. DNA for the CDR3: TGTGCCAGTAGATCTGAGGGGGCTGAGTCAGATACGCAGTATTTT. It encodes CASRSEGAESDTQYF.

J is TRBJ2-2 and V is TRBV3-1 (or the pseudogene TRBV3-2), with D perhaps TRBD1 (5 bases). Germline CDR1 reads LGHDT; CDR2 reads YNNKEL (reference sequence). The CDR3 has 16 residues. Trimming cost V 2 bases and J 4 bases, with 14 bases left between them. The DNA of the CDR3 is TGTGCCAGCAGCCAATATCAGGGCGATGCCACCGGGGAGCTGTTTTTT. This codes for CASSQYQGDATGELFF.

The chain uses TRBV5-1 and TRBJ1-2, with 8 positions matching TRBD1. This CDR3 has 13 amino acids. The J segment lost 4 bases and the V segment lost 3 bases, leaving 2 bases of the junction unmatched. CDR1 SGHRS and CDR2 YFSETQ come from the germline V gene. The CDR3 is CASSSDRGYGYTF. The CDR3 DNA sequence: TGCGCCAGCAGCTCCGACAGGGGCTATGGCTACACCTTC.

The chain is built from TRBV7-2 and TRBJ2-2, with 7 bases aligning to TRBD2. Germline loops: CDR1 SGHTA, CDR2 FQGNSA. The CDR3 consists of 14 residues. V lost 7 bases to trimming and J lost 4 bases; unmatched junction nucleotides: 6. The CDR3 region is CASKKRGGTGELFF. DNA of the CDR3: TGTGCCAGCAAAAAACGCGGGGGCACCGGGGAGCTGTTTTTT.

About this clone itself: Other nucleotide sequences in the sample specify the same CDR3. The rearrangement joins TRBV6-5 to TRBJ2-1; 14 bases are a match to TRBD2. The ends lost 4 bases at V and 9 bases at J; junction bases unmatched: 5. CDR1 and CDR2 from the germline V gene are MNHEY and SVGAGI. The CDR3 consists of 15 residues. The CDR3 reads CASSSRLAGGFEQFF. CDR3 nucleotides: TGTGCCAGCAGTTCAAGACTAGCGGGAGGGTTTGAGCAGTTCTTC.

This clone was counted a single time. The chain recombines TRBV28 with TRBJ2-7; D ambiguous. V was clipped by 8 bases and J by 0 bases, with 11 bases between them. CDR1 is MDHEN, CDR2 SYDVKM, per germline. The CDR3 is 13 amino acids. This CDR3 reads CASVLAASYEQYF. The DNA for the CDR3 is TGTGCCAGCGTATTAGCTGCCTCCTACGAGCAGTACTTC.

The chain has TRBV6-5 and TRBJ1-1; D call uncertain. CDR3 length: 15 residues. The germline CDR1 and CDR2 sequences are MNHEY and SVGAGI. V was trimmed by 7 bases and J by 0 bases, leaving 15 bases between them. CDR3 nucleotide sequence: TGTGCCAGCACCCGAGGAGGGTTAGTGAACACTGAAGCTTTCTTT. The encoded protein is CASTRGGLVNTEAFF.

The rearrangement joins TRBV11-2 to TRBJ2-7; the D gene is possibly TRBD1 (6 bases). CDR3 length equals 15 residues. From germline, CDR1 is SGHAT and CDR2 FQNNGV. Trimming removed 0 bases at V and 3 bases at J, with 12 bases between. The CDR3: CASSLDRQGNYEQYF. For the CDR3, the DNA is TGTGCCAGCAGCTTAGATCGGCAGGGGAACTACGAGCAGTACTTC. Supplemented by reference TRBV11-2 and TRBJ2-7, the full variable domain reads EAGVAQSPRYKIIEKRQSVAFWCNPISGHATLYWYQQILGQGPKLLIQFQNNGVVDDSQLPKDRFSAERLKGVDSTLKIQPAKLEDSAVYLCASSLDRQGNYEQYFGPGTRLTVT.

The chain recombines TRBV6-5 with TRBJ2-5, with TRBD1 matching 7 bases. V dropped 8 bases and J dropped 4; count of bases not matched to a gene: 10. Germline values: CDR1 MNHEY, CDR2 SVGAGI. This CDR3 has 14 residues. This CDR3 reads CASLRAGGIETQYF. The DNA for the CDR3 is TGTGCCAGCCTGAGGGCAGGGGGAATAGAGACCCAGTACTTC.

This clone has just a few counts. The chain is built from TRBV9 and TRBJ1-4, with unresolved D. This CDR3 spans 14 amino acids. Looked up from germline, CDR1 is SGDLS and CDR2 is YYNGEE. Trimming took off 0 bases at V and 10 bases at J, with 13 bases between the two ends. For the CDR3, the DNA is TGTGCCAGCAGCGTAGAGGCGCGTTCAGGAAAACTGTTTTTT. Translated: CASSVEARSGKLFF.

Worth noting for this clone: The sample contains more than one DNA sequence encoding this CDR3. The chain has TRBV7-2 and TRBJ2-1, with TRBD2 identical over 7 bases. Trimming at V came to 2 bases and at J to 0 bases, leaving 1 base not matched to a gene. The CDR3 is 15 amino acids. CDR1 and CDR2 (germline): SGHTA, FQGNSA. In nucleotides, the CDR3 is TGTGCCAGCAGCTTAAGCGGGGCCTCCTACAATGAGCAGTTCTTC. Residues: CASSLSGASYNEQFF.

The genes are TRBV5-6 and TRBJ2-7; D is possibly TRBD1 (5 bases). Trimming removed 4 bases at V and 0 bases at J, with 11 bases between. This CDR3 spans 14 amino acids. Germline values: CDR1 SGHDT, CDR2 YYEEEE. The CDR3 DNA is TGTGCCAGCAGCCCTACAGGTCGCTCCTACGAGCAGTACTTC. This translates into CASSPTGRSYEQYF.

The rearrangement joins TRBV7-9 to TRBJ1-1, with 11 bases aligning to TRBD1. The length of the CDR3 is 14 residues. V shed 6 bases and J 11 bases; nucleotides not matched to a gene: 11. Looked up from germline, CDR1 is SEHNR and CDR2 is FQNEAQ (reference sequence). CDR3 residues: CASRPAGQGVRAFF. Here the CDR3 DNA reads TGTGCCAGCAGACCCGCGGGACAGGGGGTGAGGGCTTTCTTT.

The V gene is TRBV28, the J gene TRBJ1-5; TRBD1 aligns across 9 bases. Trimming cost V 5 bases and J 2 bases; bases outside gene matches: 7. This CDR3 region has 16 residues. Looked up from germline, CDR1 is MDHEN and CDR2 is SYDVKM. Here the CDR3 reads CASSPDRGTGNQPQHF. CDR3 sequence (DNA): TGTGCCAGCAGTCCGGACAGGGGCACGGGCAATCAGCCCCAGCATTTT.

The chain recombines TRBV7-2 with TRBJ2-7, with D unclear. V lost 4 bases to trimming and J lost 2 bases, with 6 bases between them. The CDR3 spans 12 residues. Germline V gives CDR1 SGHTA, CDR2 FQGNSA. CDR3: CASSSHPYEQYF. In nucleotides, the CDR3 is TGTGCCAGCAGCTCCCATCCCTACGAGCAGTACTTC. Variable domain in full (rest from reference TRBV7-2 and TRBJ2-7): GAGVSQSPSNKVTEKGKDVELRCDPISGHTALYWYRQSLGQGLEFLIYFQGNSAPDKSGLPSDRFSAERTGGSVSTLTIQRTQQEDSAVYLCASSSHPYEQYFGPGTRLTVT.

The chain has TRBV28 and TRBJ1-3; D perhaps matches TRBD1 (5 bases). Trimming removed 4 bases from V and 0 bases from J, with 16 bases in between. Germline V lookup: CDR1 MDHEN, CDR2 SYDVKM. The CDR3 spans 17 residues. In DNA form, the CDR3 reads TGTGCCAGCAGTTCAACGCCTGGGGGGTCCTCTGGAAACACCATATATTTT. Its protein is CASSSTPGGSSGNTIYF.

This clone was counted between two and nine times. The rearrangement joins TRBV29-1 to TRBJ2-1, with D perhaps matching TRBD1 (5 bases). The CDR3 runs to 11 residues. Trimming took 3 bases from V and 11 from J, leaving 11 bases between them. Germline V CDR1 and CDR2: SQVTM, ANQGSEA. The CDR3 region is CSVEARQKQFF. CDR3 sequence (DNA): TGCAGCGTTGAGGCCAGACAGAAGCAGTTCTTC.

Written as DNA, the CDR3 is TGCGCCAGCAGCTTGGCGGGAGTCAGGGCCAATGAGCAGTTCTTC. Encoded protein: CASSLAGVRANEQFF. V usage is TRBV5-1 and J usage is TRBJ2-1, with D maybe TRBD2 (6 bases). The germline CDR1 and CDR2 sequences are SGHRS and YFSETQ. The CDR3 loop spans 15 amino acids. The V and J ends lost 0 bases and 6 bases respectively, with 13 bases between them.

This chain connects TRBV5-8 to TRBJ2-3; 7 bases are a match to TRBD1. The CDR3 is 13 amino acids. Germline loops: CDR1 SGHTS, CDR2 YDEGEE. V lost 5 bases, J lost 2 bases, and 2 bases stayed unmatched. The CDR3 sequence is CASRTGVTDTQYF. The CDR3 DNA is TGTGCCAGCAGAACAGGGGTCACAGATACGCAGTATTTT. Full variable domain (rest looked up from reference TRBV5-8 and TRBJ2-3): EAGVTQSPTHLIKTRGQQATLRCSPISGHTSVYWYQQALGLGLQFLLWYDEGEERNRGNFPPRFSGRQFPNYSSELNVNALELEDSALYLCASRTGVTDTQYFGPGTRLTVL.

A word on this clone: An end of the junction does not agree with germline; a read error may underlie this. The chain is built from TRBV10-1 and TRBJ2-1; TRBD2 aligns across 11 bases. Germline assignment: CDR1 WNHNN and CDR2 SYGVQD (reference sequence). The CDR3 totals 13 residues. CDR3 residues: CASSAGGTSGQLF. CDR3 sequence (DNA): TGCGCCAGCAGCGCGGGGGGGACTAGCGGTCAGCTCTTC.

The V call is TRBV2, the J call TRBJ2-3; a weak D match, TRBD1 (5 bases). The CDR3 runs 14 residues. The germline V gene has CDR1 SNHLY and CDR2 FYNNEI. Trimming removed 6 bases at V and 6 bases at J, with 16 bases between. The CDR3 bases are TGTGCCAGCAGCAGACAGACCGGCCAGGATACGCAGTATTTT. Its translation: CASSRQTGQDTQYF.

This chain links TRBV5-1 with TRBJ1-2; 10 bases fit TRBD1. The CDR3 has 14 amino acids. J lost 7 bases, V lost 4 bases, and 7 bases had no gene match. Germline CDR1 and CDR2: SGHRS and YFSETQ. The CDR3 DNA is TGCGCCAGCAGCGCGGGACAGGGGTTAGGTGGCTACACCTTC. Translated: CASSAGQGLGGYTF.

This clone was found once. The V and J genes are TRBV29-1 and TRBJ2-1, with D perhaps TRBD2 (6 bases). CDR3 length: 16 residues. The ends were cut back, 4 bases at V and 0 bases at J, with 16 bases in the middle. Per the germline V gene, CDR1 is SQVTM and CDR2 is ANQGSEA. The CDR3 loop reads CSVVELAESSYNEQFF. Here the CDR3 DNA reads TGCAGCGTTGTTGAACTAGCTGAGAGCTCCTACAATGAGCAGTTCTTC.

The chain links TRBV10-3 to TRBJ2-6; TRBD1 agrees at 10 bases. CDR3 size: 17 residues. Germline V gene data show CDR1 as ENHRY and CDR2 as SYGVKD. V was pared by 7 bases and J by 0 bases, with 6 bases of the junction left unmatched. The CDR3 region has the DNA TGTGCCATCACCCGGACAGGGGGATTCTCTGGGGCCAACGTCCTGACTTTC. Its protein product is CAITRTGGFSGANVLTF.

This chain joins TRBV9 and TRBJ1-3, with D perhaps TRBD1 (6 bases). From germline, CDR1 is SGDLS and CDR2 YYNGEE. The CDR3 totals 17 residues. The V and J ends lost 4 bases and 6 bases respectively, with 23 bases between them. The CDR3 DNA is TGTGCCAGCAGCACTGAGGGCAGGGGATTGTTGGAAAACACCATATATTTT. Its protein is CASSTEGRGLLENTIYF.